This entry lists 32 T cell receptor beta chains sequenced from one sample in a study of shared clonotypes between healthy human individuals. The naive CD8 fraction comprised CD45RO-negative cells positively selected for CCR7 and excluded terminally differentiated effector memory CD45RA+ cells. Here immunoSEQ multiplex PCR was the method, and the copy in TCRdb shows in-frame clones only, minus some. The sample gives about 600,000 clones, roughly 96% of which show up once; 0.085% to 0.11% is in the top ten. The specimen was naive CD8+ T cells sorted from blood. The receptors stem from a woman aged 25 to 39 in good health.

This chain links TRBV27 with TRBJ1-1, with D unclear. V lost 6 bases to trimming and J lost 1 base, with 12 bases between them. The CDR3 is 14 residues long. Germline V gives CDR1 MNHEY, CDR2 SMNVEV (reference sequence). The CDR3 sequence is CASSPLLANTEAFF. The DNA of the CDR3 is TGTGCCAGCAGCCCCCTTTTGGCGAACACTGAAGCTTTCTTT.

V is TRBV4-1 and J is TRBJ2-3; 9 nucleotides align to TRBD2. Germline CDR1 MGHRA, CDR2 YSYEKL. The CDR3 runs 16 residues. Trimming cost V 2 bases and J 4 bases; bases outside gene matches: 7. As DNA, the CDR3 is TGCGCCAGCAGCCAACGGGCGGGAGGGGGCGCAGATACGCAGTATTTT. Its translation: CASSQRAGGGADTQYF.

This sequence joins TRBV5-4 and TRBJ2-7; D gene uncertain. The CDR3 spans 14 residues. Germline loops: CDR1 SGHNT, CDR2 YYREEE (reference sequence). The V end was cut by 1 base, the J end by 4 bases, with 12 bases between. CDR3: CASSLTPSFYEQYF. CDR3 nucleotides: TGTGCCAGCAGCTTGACCCCTTCTTTTTACGAGCAGTACTTC.

The chain links TRBV4-1 to TRBJ2-1; D might be TRBD1 (6 bases). The ends were cut back, 5 bases at V and 15 bases at J, with 20 bases in the middle. Per the germline V gene, CDR1 is MGHRA and CDR2 is YSYEKL. CDR3 length equals 13 residues. The CDR3 DNA reads TGCGCCAGCAGCTCCGGACAGTTTTCCATTCCGTTCTTC. The encoded protein is CASSSGQFSIPFF.

The CDR3 loop is CASSSPGNTYEQYF. For the CDR3, the DNA is TGTGCCAGCAGTTCCCCGGGAAACACATACGAGCAGTACTTC. The chain combines TRBV27 with TRBJ2-5; D is possibly TRBD2 (5 bases). The J call is in doubt because the DNA end fits TRBJ2-7 better. The germline V gene encodes CDR1 MNHEY and CDR2 SMNVEV (reference sequence). This CDR3 is 14 amino acids long.

Worth noting for this clone: This specimen includes other DNA sequences encoding the same CDR3. The chain recombines TRBV7-6 with TRBJ2-3, with TRBD2 as a possible D gene (5 bases). This CDR3 contains 15 residues. From germline, CDR1 is SGHVS and CDR2 FNYEAQ. V was shortened by 2 bases and J by 2 bases, with 11 bases between the two germline ends. This CDR3 is CASSLPGKSTDTQYF. CDR3 coding DNA: TGTGCCAGCAGCTTACCCGGGAAGTCCACAGATACGCAGTATTTT.

In its sample, this clone was seen once. The chain is built from TRBV27 and TRBJ2-1; 7 positions match TRBD2. Unmatched junction bases numbered 9, after V lost 6 bases and J lost 7 bases. CDR3 size: 14 residues. The V gene's germline CDR1 is MNHEY and CDR2 SMNVEV (reference sequence). CDR3 nucleotides: TGTGCCAGCAGCTTTGTGGGAGGGCCGAATGAGCAGTTCTTC. Translation: CASSFVGGPNEQFF.

The CDR3 DNA is TGCGCCAGCAGTACAGGGTCCGGGGAGCTGTTTTTT. Protein product: CASSTGSGELFF. The chain employs TRBV10-2 and TRBJ2-2; a weak D match, TRBD1 (6 bases). V was cut by 5 bases and J by 6 bases, with 7 bases left in between. CDR1 and CDR2 (germline): WSHSY, SAAADI. This CDR3 is built from 12 residues.

In this sample, this clone turned up once. The CDR3 reads CASSFTGDLQETQYF. DNA for the CDR3: TGTGCCAGCAGTTTTACGGGAGATTTGCAAGAGACCCAGTACTTC. The V gene is TRBV28, the J gene TRBJ2-5, with a tentative D call TRBD2 (6 bases). Germline V gene sequence: CDR1 MDHEN, CDR2 SYDVKM. The length of the CDR3 is 15 residues. Trimming removed 3 bases from V and 2 bases from J, with 13 bases in between.

The V call is TRBV2, the J call TRBJ1-5; 11 nucleotides align to TRBD1. CDR3 length: 19 residues. Per germline, CDR1 SNHLY and CDR2 FYNNEI. The V gene end was trimmed by 6 bases and the J gene end by 0 bases; junction bases not matched to a gene: 13. The CDR3 is CASRGGPGQGGHSNQPQHF. The CDR3 DNA follows: TGTGCCAGCAGGGGAGGACCGGGACAGGGGGGACATAGCAATCAGCCCCAGCATTTT.

The chain couples TRBV28 to TRBJ2-7; TRBD2 matches 13 bases. Germline V gene data show CDR1 as MDHEN and CDR2 as SYDVKM. The V gene end was trimmed by 6 bases and the J gene end by 2 bases; junction bases not matched to a gene: 7. The CDR3 is 16 residues long. The CDR3 region is CASSLSGTSGTYEQYF. The DNA of the CDR3 is TGTGCCAGCAGCCTCTCCGGGACTAGCGGGACCTACGAGCAGTACTTC.

The CDR3 region is CASSLDVGATEAFF. CDR3 coding DNA: TGCGCCAGCAGCTTGGATGTGGGGGCGACTGAAGCTTTCTTT. This chain joins TRBV5-1 and TRBJ1-1, with D perhaps matching TRBD1 (6 bases). The CDR3 is 14 residues long. Per the germline V gene, CDR1 is SGHRS and CDR2 is YFSETQ. V was cut by 0 bases and J by 5 bases, with 11 bases left in between.

The chain is built from TRBV27 and TRBJ2-7; D may be TRBD1 (5 bases). V lost 1 base to trimming and J lost 1 base, with 8 bases between them. The CDR3 runs to 14 residues. Germline CDR1 reads MNHEY; CDR2 reads SMNVEV (reference sequence). CDR3 coding DNA: TGTGCCAGCAGTTTATTCAGGGATTCCTACGAGCAGTACTTC. Translating gives CASSLFRDSYEQYF.

The J gene is TRBJ2-7, the V gene TRBV2; 7 bases fit TRBD2. V shed 6 bases, J shed 3 bases, and the junction held 8 bases outside the gene matches. Germline V gene data show CDR1 as SNHLY and CDR2 as FYNNEI. The CDR3 spans 14 residues. CDR3 coding DNA: TGTGCCAGCAGGGCTAAAGCGGGACTCTACGAGCAGTACTTC. Protein: CASRAKAGLYEQYF.

V is TRBV2 and J is TRBJ2-5; the D gene could be TRBD1 or TRBD2 (7 bases each). Germline V gene data show CDR1 as SNHLY and CDR2 as FYNNEI. V was shortened by 5 bases and J by 0 bases, with 25 bases between the two germline ends. The CDR3 is 19 residues long. The CDR3 bases are TGTGCCAGCAGTCACTTGACCCCCCACAGGGGAGGGTACCAAGAGACCCAGTACTTC. Translation: CASSHLTPHRGGYQETQYF.

This clone has just one count. The rearrangement links TRBV11-2 to TRBJ2-3; 14 positions match TRBD2. J was trimmed by 4 bases and V by 8 bases; bases with no gene match: 5. The CDR3 runs to 15 residues. Germline V gives CDR1 SGHAT, CDR2 FQNNGV. This CDR3 is CASQGLAGVPDTQYF. For the CDR3, the DNA is TGTGCCAGCCAGGGACTAGCGGGAGTCCCAGATACGCAGTATTTT.

The V and J genes are TRBV5-6 and TRBJ2-1; D is unclear. The CDR3 spans 12 residues. The germline gives CDR1 SGHDT, CDR2 YYEEEE. Between the trimmed V and J ends, which lost 0 bases and 5 bases, there was a span of 3 bases. CDR3 region: CASSLEDNEQFF. Here the CDR3 DNA reads TGTGCCAGCAGCTTGGAGGACAATGAGCAGTTCTTC.

V is TRBV5-1 and J is TRBJ1-1; D gene uncertain. CDR3 length: 12 amino acids. Trimming cost V 3 bases and J 5 bases, with 8 bases left between them. Germline loops: CDR1 SGHRS, CDR2 YFSETQ. The DNA of the CDR3 is TGCGCCAGCAGCTATGACAAGACTGAAGCTTTCTTT. This encodes CASSYDKTEAFF.

The CDR3 loop reads CASSELGTGWQYF. The CDR3, as DNA: TGTGCCAGCAGTGAATTGGGGACAGGGTGGCAGTACTTC. This sequence joins TRBV25-1 and TRBJ2-7; TRBD1 matches 9 bases. Germline V gene data show CDR1 as MGHDK and CDR2 as SYGVNS. The CDR3 contains 13 residues. V dropped 1 base and J dropped 9; count of bases not matched to a gene: 4.

The DNA for the CDR3 is TGTGCCAGCAGCTTAGAGACAAGATTGCCTGAGCAGTTCTTC. This encodes CASSLETRLPEQFF. The chain uses TRBV7-6 and TRBJ2-1; D gene unclear. The germline V gene has CDR1 SGHVS and CDR2 FNYEAQ. The CDR3 has 14 residues. Trimming shortened V by 1 base and J by 9 bases, and 13 bases separated the two germline ends.

In its sample, this clone was seen once. The J gene is TRBJ2-7, the V gene TRBV30; D remains unclear. V shed 0 bases and J shed 6 bases, with 15 bases lying between them. Germline CDR1 GTSNPN, CDR2 SVGIG (reference sequence). The CDR3 covers 14 residues. CDR3 coding DNA: TGTGCCTGGAGTGTACCTAGGGAAAGAGGCGAGCAGTACTTC. This encodes CAWSVPRERGEQYF.

The chain links TRBV29-1 to TRBJ2-2; maybe TRBD1 (5 bases). Germline assignment: CDR1 SQVTM and CDR2 ANQGSEA. The CDR3 consists of 13 residues. The V gene lost 5 bases and the J gene lost 2 bases, with 9 bases spanning the gap. The CDR3 DNA follows: TGCAGCGTTCCCCAGGGAAACACCGGGGAGCTGTTTTTT. It is translated as CSVPQGNTGELFF.

The J gene is TRBJ2-1, the V gene TRBV13; 9 positions match TRBD2. With 3 bases clipped from V and 9 bases from J, the junction kept 6 bases outside the gene matches. Germline CDR1 PRHDT, CDR2 FYEKMQ (reference sequence). The CDR3 extends over 14 amino acids. CDR3 sequence reads: CASSFSGSYGEQFF. DNA for the CDR3: TGTGCCAGCAGCTTTAGCGGGAGCTATGGTGAGCAGTTCTTC.

With regard to this clone: Other DNA sequences in the same sample also yield this CDR3. This chain uses TRBV27 with TRBJ2-7, with 8 positions matching TRBD1. The junction had 5 bases not matched to a gene; V was cut back by 0 bases and J by 1 base. Germline CDR1 reads MNHEY; CDR2 reads SMNVEV (reference sequence). The CDR3 is 16 amino acids. The CDR3: CASSLSPGTGSYEQYF. Written as DNA, the CDR3 is TGTGCCAGCAGTTTATCCCCCGGGACAGGTTCCTACGAGCAGTACTTC.

The chain employs TRBV2 and TRBJ2-3; weak D call: TRBD2 (6 bases). CDR1 and CDR2 (germline): SNHLY, FYNNEI. The length of the CDR3 is 14 residues. The ends were cut back, 3 bases at V and 1 base at J, with 8 bases in the middle. The CDR3 DNA follows: TGTGCCAGCAGTGAGGAGGGTGGCACAGATACGCAGTATTTT. As protein: CASSEEGGTDTQYF.

The CDR3 DNA sequence: TGTGCCAGCAGGGAGGTGGACCAGGGAAGCTACGAGCAGTACTTC. Translated, it gives CASREVDQGSYEQYF. The chain couples TRBV6-1 to TRBJ2-7, with D perhaps being TRBD1 or TRBD2 (5 bases each). V was shortened by 6 bases and J by 3 bases, with 18 bases between the two germline ends. CDR3 length equals 15 residues. Germline V CDR1 and CDR2: MNHNS, SASEGT.

The rearrangement uses TRBV27 and TRBJ2-7; 8 bases are shared with TRBD1. Germline CDR1 reads MNHEY; CDR2 reads SMNVEV (reference sequence). The CDR3 sequence is 16 residues long. V was pared by 6 bases and J by 4 bases, with 14 bases of the junction left unmatched. CDR3 residues: CASSPSPGTGVYEQYF. CDR3 nucleotide sequence: TGTGCCAGCAGCCCTAGTCCCGGGACAGGAGTTTACGAGCAGTACTTC.

This chain uses TRBV2 with TRBJ1-1; 8 nucleotides line up with TRBD1. The V and J ends lost 2 bases and 4 bases, in that order; junction bases with no gene match: 3. This CDR3 region has 14 residues. The germline gives CDR1 SNHLY, CDR2 FYNNEI. The DNA for the CDR3 is TGTGCCAGCAGTGAAACAGGGGGAGGCACTGAAGCTTTCTTT. Translation gives CASSETGGGTEAFF.

This clone was seen a handful of times. The V call is TRBV27, the J call TRBJ2-7, with D unresolved. Germline values: CDR1 MNHEY, CDR2 SMNVEV (reference sequence). The CDR3 runs to 14 residues. V was trimmed by 4 bases and J by 2 bases, leaving 12 bases between them. Written as DNA, the CDR3 is TGTGCCAGCAGTTCCTCCTACAGCCCCTACGAGCAGTACTTC. It is translated as CASSSSYSPYEQYF.

In regard to this clone: The sample contains more than one DNA sequence encoding this CDR3. The V and J genes are TRBV5-6 and TRBJ1-5; D is unresolved. The CDR3 has 13 amino acids. Germline V gene sequence: CDR1 SGHDT, CDR2 YYEEEE. Trimming took off 4 bases at V and 5 bases at J, with 10 bases between the two ends. The CDR3 region has the DNA TGTGCCAGCAGCCTGGGTGGAGATCAGCCCCAGCATTTT. Protein: CASSLGGDQPQHF. The whole variable domain, remainder taken from reference TRBV5-6 and TRBJ1-5, is DAGVTQSPTHLIKTRGQQVTLRCSPKSGHDTVSWYQQALGQGPQFIFQYYEEEERQRGNFPDRFSGHQFPNYSSELNVNALLLGDSALYLCASSLGGDQPQHFGDGTRLSIL.

The count of this clone is one. The CDR3 DNA follows: TGTGCCAGCAGCCCCCGGTTGTGGGGGGCCGAATCCTACGAGCAGTACTTC. As protein: CASSPRLWGAESYEQYF. This rearrangement joins TRBV7-8 to TRBJ2-7, with D perhaps matching TRBD1 or TRBD2 (6 bases each). The CDR3 runs 17 residues. V lost 5 bases, J lost 1 base, and 21 bases lay in between. Germline assignment: CDR1 SGHVS and CDR2 FQNEAQ.

The chain joins TRBV29-1 to TRBJ2-3; D may be TRBD1 (5 bases). Trimming pared 5 bases from V and 6 bases from J, leaving 18 bases between. Germline CDR1 reads SQVTM; CDR2 reads ANQGSEA. The CDR3 consists of 14 residues. CDR3 sequence reads: CSVQGPNEWDTQYF. The CDR3 coding sequence is TGCAGCGTTCAGGGTCCGAACGAGTGGGATACGCAGTATTTT.